Listed below are T cell receptor beta chains from one sample, sequenced in a study of T cell responses to AZD1222 COVID-19 vaccine. The table came from immunoSEQ multiplex PCR; TCRdb's copy has only in-frame clones and leaves some out. Among about 89,000 clones listed, around 90% were seen once. Here the sequenced sample was peripheral blood, taken 28 days after the second AZD1222 dose. These receptors were obtained from an adult who received the AZD1222 COVID-19 vaccine. Each CDR3 is given with its conserved first and last residue. D genes are given only for firm matches. The size of a clone is reported for some rows only, either as once, few or many, or as a class for expanded clones.

j_gene	v_gene	d_gene	abundance	CDR3aa	CDR3nt
TRBJ2-2	TRBV27	-	-	CASSFLPGEHTNTGELFF	TGTGCCAGCAGTTTCCTCCCCGGGGAGCATACGAACACCGGGGAGCTGTTTTTT
TRBJ1-1	TRBV18	-	-	CASLGVPDTEAFF	TGTGCCAGCCTTGGGGTCCCGGACACTGAAGCTTTCTTT
TRBJ1-5	TRBV7-8	TRBD1	once	CASSPRDRGHQPQHF	TGTGCCAGCAGTCCCCGGGACAGGGGGCACCAACCCCAGCATTTT
TRBJ2-2	TRBV28	-	-	CASSPDLRVRSGELFF	TGTGCCAGCAGCCCAGACCTCAGGGTTCGGAGCGGGGAGCTGTTTTTT
TRBJ1-2	TRBV11-2	-	-	CASSLRFAGGYTF	TGTGCCAGCAGCTTAAGGTTTGCGGGTGGCTACACCTTC
TRBJ1-6	TRBV28	-	-	CASRLDRVGNSPLHF	TGTGCCAGCAGACTTGACAGAGTCGGGAATTCACCCCTCCACTTT
TRBJ2-1	TRBV9	TRBD2	-	CASSLAGLSYNEQFF	TGTGCCAGCAGCCTAGCGGGACTCTCCTACAATGAGCAGTTCTTC
TRBJ1-1	TRBV7-9	-	-	CASSFPGVGHTEAFF	TGTGCCAGCAGCTTCCCCGGGGTCGGGCACACTGAAGCTTTCTTT
TRBJ2-6	TRBV10-3	TRBD1	-	CAINGDRGHGANVLTF	TGTGCCATCAACGGTGACAGGGGCCACGGGGCCAACGTCCTGACTTTC
TRBJ1-1	TRBV2	-	few	CANSTDRLNTEAFF	TGTGCCAACTCAACGGACAGATTGAACACTGAAGCTTTCTTT
TRBJ2-7	TRBV27	-	-	CASSFRGSYEQYF	TGTGCCAGCAGTTTCCGGGGCTCCTACGAGCAGTACTTC
TRBJ1-4	TRBV7-2	TRBD1	-	CASSYGTGYEKLFF	TGTGCCAGCAGCTACGGGACAGGGTATGAAAAACTGTTTTTT
TRBJ1-2	TRBV18	-	-	CASSPSAGRGYGYTF	TGTGCCAGCTCACCTTCGGCAGGGAGGGGCTATGGCTACACCTTC
TRBJ2-1	TRBV5-1	TRBD2	-	CASSFKAGDHNEQFF	TGCGCCAGCAGCTTCAAAGCGGGAGACCACAATGAGCAGTTCTTC